Reported below is one T cell receptor beta chain. What it binds is unknown. The source of the sample is a study of cytomegalovirus exposure and HLA in healthy donors. Findings and limits, study-wide: Researchers reported in a later analysis that a missense DCLRE1C variant was tied to TCR beta V- and J-gene trimming.

The CDR3 length is 16 residues. J gave up 0 bases and V 0 bases, and 3 bases lay outside the gene matches. Germline assignment: CDR1 SGHRS and CDR2 YFSETQ. PCR amplification relied on 60 Vbeta primers (plus 13 Jbeta primers). Profiling relied on immunoSEQ multiplex PCR, and the TCRdb table lists in-frame clones only, not all of them. In the table there are about 150,000 clones, 75% of which are singletons. This receptor was taken from a young man in good health and CMV-seronegative. Sample: PBMCs. The chain joins TRBV5-1 to TRBJ2-5; 9 positions agree with TRBD2. The CDR3 sequence: CASSLGTSDNQETQYF. The CDR3 coding sequence is TGCGCCAGCAGCTTGGGGACTAGCGACAACCAAGAGACCCAGTACTTC.